One and the same sample provided the 28 T cell receptor beta chains below, sequenced in a study of cytomegalovirus exposure and HLA in healthy donors. Primers: 60 Vbeta forward and 13 Jbeta reverse. The assay was immunoSEQ multiplex PCR, and TCRdb's table has in-frame clones only and misses some. The sample consists of about 100,000 clones, about 70% of them appearing once. Sequencing was performed on PBMCs. These receptors were collected from a woman in her forties in good health and CMV-seronegative.

With respect to this clone: One end of the junction does not line up with germline, which may come from a read error. As DNA, the CDR3 is TGTTCCAGCAGTTTTATGGGGGGGGCAGGGAACTATGGCTACACCTTC. It codes for CSSSFMGGAGNYGYTF. The gene calls are TRBV7-9 and TRBJ1-2; tentatively, D is TRBD1 (6 bases). CDR1 SEHNR and CDR2 FQNEAQ come from the germline V gene (reference sequence). CDR3 length: 16 residues.

The V call is TRBV7-9, the J call TRBJ2-7, with TRBD1 identical over 10 bases. The CDR3 is 14 amino acids. V dropped 4 bases and J dropped 4; count of bases not matched to a gene: 4. Germline assignment: CDR1 SEHNR and CDR2 FQNEAQ (reference sequence). The CDR3 DNA reads as TGTGCCAGCAGCTCAGACAGGGGGCCGTACGAGCAGTACTTC. Amino acids: CASSSDRGPYEQYF.

The V gene is TRBV19, the J gene TRBJ2-7; TRBD1 agrees at 8 bases. The J segment lost 4 bases and the V segment lost 6 bases, leaving 8 bases of the junction unmatched. This CDR3 contains 14 residues. From germline, CDR1 is LNHDA and CDR2 SQIVND (reference sequence). The CDR3 spells CASSPQGVVYEQYF. DNA for the CDR3: TGTGCCAGTAGCCCACAGGGGGTCGTATACGAGCAGTACTTC. Drawing the rest from reference TRBV19 and TRBJ2-7, the complete variable domain is DGGITQSPKYLFRKEGQNVTLSCEQNLNHDAMYWYRQDPGQGLRLIYYSQIVNDFQKGDIAEGYSVSREKKESFPLTVTSAQKNPTAFYLCASSPQGVVYEQYFGPGTRLTVT.

J is TRBJ2-3 and V is TRBV27; 11 bases align to TRBD1. This CDR3 region has 16 residues. Looked up from germline, CDR1 is MNHEY and CDR2 is SMNVEV (reference sequence). Unmatched junction bases numbered 6, after V lost 4 bases and J lost 3 bases. CDR3 protein: CASSSYGTGGTDTQYF. In DNA form, the CDR3 reads TGTGCCAGCAGTTCATATGGGACAGGGGGAACAGATACGCAGTATTTT.

The genes are TRBV9 and TRBJ1-1, with 7 bases identical to TRBD1. Germline V gene sequence: CDR1 SGDLS, CDR2 YYNGEE. The CDR3 is made up of 20 amino acids. J gave up 5 bases and V 1 base, and 23 bases lay outside the gene matches. The CDR3 region has the DNA TGTGCCAGCAGCGTACCGCCCGAGGGACAGATACGCATCGGTGGGACTGAAGCTTTCTTT. The encoded protein is CASSVPPEGQIRIGGTEAFF.

The chain couples TRBV29-1 to TRBJ2-5; no clear D. V lost 0 bases to trimming and J lost 13 bases, with 15 bases between them. The CDR3 is 12 residues long. Germline V lookup: CDR1 SQVTM, CDR2 ANQGSEA. The CDR3 reads CSVEDDSYERYF. Here the CDR3 DNA reads TGCAGCGTTGAAGACGATTCCTACGAGCGGTACTTC.

The table lists this clone with a count of one. The chain couples TRBV5-1 to TRBJ1-1; the match to TRBD1 covers 7 bases. Per germline, CDR1 SGHRS and CDR2 YFSETQ. Germline trimming cut 4 bases from V and 6 bases from J; bases unmatched to any gene: 9. The CDR3 is 14 amino acids. The CDR3 here is CASSAFDRVAEAFF. CDR3 nucleotides: TGCGCCAGCAGCGCCTTCGACAGGGTGGCTGAAGCTTTCTTT.

V gene TRBV28 combines with J gene TRBJ2-3; 12 bases map to TRBD2. The CDR3 consists of 17 residues. The V gene end was trimmed by 5 bases and the J gene end by 3 bases; junction bases not matched to a gene: 9. Germline V gene sequence: CDR1 MDHEN, CDR2 SYDVKM. The CDR3 reads CASSGPPTSGSTDTQYF. Here the CDR3 DNA reads TGTGCCAGCAGTGGCCCCCCGACTAGCGGGAGTACAGATACGCAGTATTTT.

The chain links TRBV18 to TRBJ2-7; 8 bases are shared with TRBD1. From germline, CDR1 is KGHSH and CDR2 LQKENI. V gave up 6 bases and J gave up 2 bases; unmatched junction bases: 6. CDR3 length: 14 residues. The CDR3 bases are TGTGCCAGCTCTCAGACAGGGGCTCCCTACGAGCAGTACTTC. Protein product: CASSQTGAPYEQYF.

The genes are TRBV7-2 and TRBJ2-5, with 9 bases matching TRBD2. Germline loops: CDR1 SGHTA, CDR2 FQGNSA. Trimming removed 5 bases from V and 4 bases from J; junction bases left unmatched: 8. This CDR3 spans 15 amino acids. CDR3: CASSPPGGGGETQYF. The CDR3 bases are TGTGCCAGCAGCCCCCCGGGCGGGGGGGGAGAGACCCAGTACTTC.

The genes are TRBV29-1 and TRBJ1-1; D not certain. This CDR3 region has 12 residues. CDR1 and CDR2 from the germline V gene are SQVTM and ANQGSEA. The ends were cut back, 3 bases at V and 0 bases at J, with 5 bases in the middle. This chain's CDR3 is CSVDRMNTEAFF. CDR3 nucleotide sequence: TGCAGCGTTGACAGGATGAACACTGAAGCTTTCTTT.

This clone came up once. This chain joins TRBV19 and TRBJ2-3, with D unresolved. Germline values: CDR1 LNHDA, CDR2 SQIVND (reference sequence). The CDR3 covers 13 residues. The V end lost 5 bases, the J end lost 7 bases, and 13 bases lay between the germline ends. The DNA of the CDR3 is TGTGCCAGTAGTTCCCGGTCAACTAATACGCAGTATTTT. Its translation is CASSSRSTNTQYF. Full variable domain (rest looked up from reference TRBV19 and TRBJ2-3): DGGITQSPKYLFRKEGQNVTLSCEQNLNHDAMYWYRQDPGQGLRLIYYSQIVNDFQKGDIAEGYSVSREKKESFPLTVTSAQKNPTAFYLCASSSRSTNTQYFGPGTRLTVL.

The V gene is TRBV2, the J gene TRBJ1-2; D might be TRBD1 (6 bases). V lost 4 bases and J 0 bases, leaving 18 bases between the germline ends. CDR3 length: 17 residues. CDR1 SNHLY and CDR2 FYNNEI come from the germline V gene. CDR3 residues: CASSGDLGQRANYGYTF. In nucleotides, the CDR3 is TGTGCCAGCAGTGGTGATCTTGGACAGAGGGCTAACTATGGCTACACCTTC.

This chain joins TRBV5-5 and TRBJ2-1; D possibly corresponds to TRBD2 (7 bases). The CDR3 sequence is 17 residues long. V lost 0 bases, J lost 5 bases, and 18 bases lay in between. Germline CDR1 reads SGHKS; CDR2 reads YYEKEE (reference sequence). CDR3 sequence reads: CASSLDGGGPWDNEQFF. Written as DNA, the CDR3 is TGTGCCAGCAGCTTGGATGGCGGGGGCCCGTGGGACAATGAGCAGTTCTTC.

The chain is built from TRBV2 and TRBJ2-2; 9 bases agree with TRBD2. The trim removed 4 bases at V and 1 base at J, leaving 4 bases unmatched. CDR3 length equals 16 residues. Looked up from germline, CDR1 is SNHLY and CDR2 is FYNNEI. DNA of the CDR3: TGTGCCAGCAGTGGGCTAGCGGGGAGGAACACCGGGGAGCTGTTTTTT. Encoded protein: CASSGLAGRNTGELFF.

Comments on this clone: The junction and the germline gene differ at one end; a read error may be behind it. V is TRBV7-9 and J is TRBJ2-7, with D maybe TRBD1 (6 bases). There are 13 residues in the CDR3. Per the germline V gene, CDR1 is SEHNR and CDR2 is FQNEAQ (reference sequence). The chain's CDR3 is CSSSTRQVYEQYF. CDR3 nucleotides: TGTTCCAGCAGCACCCGACAGGTCTACGAGCAGTACTTC.

The gene calls are TRBV9 and TRBJ2-7, with D possibly TRBD2 on 5 matching bases. Deletions cut 2 bases from V and 1 base from J, with 19 bases between. Per the germline V gene, CDR1 is SGDLS and CDR2 is YYNGEE. CDR3 length: 17 residues. This CDR3 reads CASSVGVTGIESYEQYF. Here the CDR3 DNA reads TGTGCCAGCAGCGTGGGAGTTACGGGAATTGAATCCTACGAGCAGTACTTC.

The chain combines TRBV28 with TRBJ2-5; 7 bases align to TRBD2. CDR3 length: 12 amino acids. Per germline, CDR1 MDHEN and CDR2 SYDVKM. Here the CDR3 reads CDLLAIQETQYF. DNA for the CDR3: TGTGATTTACTAGCGATCCAAGAGACCCAGTACTTC.

This clone was seen once. The chain has TRBV9 and TRBJ2-1; D gene uncertain. V lost 3 bases and J lost 3, with 7 bases in between. This CDR3 is built from 13 residues. CDR1 SGDLS and CDR2 YYNGEE come from the germline V gene. For the CDR3, the DNA is TGTGCCAGCAGCGGAGCTGGCTACAATGAGCAGTTCTTC. This encodes CASSGAGYNEQFF.

The V call is TRBV5-1, the J call TRBJ2-3; TRBD2 aligns across 8 bases. The CDR3 sequence is 15 residues long. J was trimmed by 3 bases and V by 6 bases; bases with no gene match: 9. CDR1 and CDR2 (germline): SGHRS, YFSETQ. CDR3 sequence: CASNEAGATTDTQYF. In DNA, the CDR3 is TGCGCCAGCAACGAAGCGGGAGCAACGACAGATACGCAGTATTTT. Supplemented by reference TRBV5-1 and TRBJ2-3, the full variable domain reads KAGVTQTPRYLIKTRGQQVTLSCSPISGHRSVSWYQQTPGQGLQFLFEYFSETQRNKGNFPGRFSGRQFSNSRSEMNVSTLELGDSALYLCASNEAGATTDTQYFGPGTRLTVL.

The chain employs TRBV28 and TRBJ2-1, with D unresolved. The V gene's germline CDR1 is MDHEN and CDR2 SYDVKM. The CDR3 extends over 14 amino acids. Between the trimmed V and J ends, which lost 8 bases and 5 bases, there was a span of 16 bases. The CDR3 loop reads CASFPPGSHNEQFF. As DNA, the CDR3 is TGTGCCAGCTTCCCACCCGGGTCTCACAATGAGCAGTTCTTC.

This rearrangement joins TRBV6-6 to TRBJ1-1; D possibly corresponds to TRBD1 (6 bases). The CDR3 covers 14 residues. CDR1 is MNHNY and CDR2 is SVGAGI in the germline V gene (reference sequence). Trimming cost V 3 bases and J 4 bases, with 12 bases left between them. The CDR3 bases are TGTGCCAGCAGTTATCGCCAGGGGTCCACTGAAGCTTTCTTT. It is translated as CASSYRQGSTEAFF.

In its sample, this clone was seen once. This sequence joins TRBV2 and TRBJ2-3, with 7 positions matching TRBD2. The CDR3 is 15 amino acids. Germline lookup yields CDR1 SNHLY and CDR2 FYNNEI. Trimming took 3 bases from V and 2 from J; bases not matched to a gene: 5. CDR3 nucleotides: TGTGCCAGCAGTGACCGACTAGCCATCACAGATACGCAGTATTTT. It codes for CASSDRLAITDTQYF. Full variable domain (missing parts from reference TRBV2 and TRBJ2-3): EPEVTQTPSHQVTQMGQEVILRCVPISNHLYFYWYRQILGQKVEFLVSFYNNEISEKSEIFDDQFSVERPDGSNFTLKIRSTKLEDSAMYFCASSDRLAITDTQYFGPGTRLTVL.

To note about this clone: One end of the junction is discordant with germline, which a read error may explain. The V and J genes are TRBV7-9 and TRBJ2-3; 8 bases are a match to TRBD2. Germline V lookup: CDR1 SEHNR, CDR2 FQNEAQ (reference sequence). The CDR3 consists of 12 residues. CDR3 sequence (DNA): TGTTCCAGCAGCCCGGGAGGGGATACGCAGTATTTT. Translating it yields CSSSPGGDTQYF. Full variable domain (outside the CDR3, taken from reference TRBV7-9 and TRBJ2-3): DTGVSQNPRHKITKRGQNVTFRCDPISEHNRLYWYRQTLGQGPEFLTYFQNEAQLEKSRLLSDRFSAERPKGSFSTLEIQRTEQGDSAMYLCSSSPGGDTQYFGPGTRLTVL.

V usage is TRBV6-6 and J usage is TRBJ2-2; D is possibly TRBD2 (5 bases). There are 14 residues in the CDR3. Germline CDR1 and CDR2: MNHNY and SVGAGI (reference sequence). V lost 5 bases and J 3 bases, leaving 10 bases between the germline ends. CDR3 coding DNA: TGTGCCAGCAGTGAGGGCCAGTACACCGGGGAGCTGTTTTTT. Amino acids: CASSEGQYTGELFF.

V is TRBV6-6 and J is TRBJ1-5; unclear D gene. This CDR3 spans 15 amino acids. The germline V gene has CDR1 MNHNY and CDR2 SVGAGI (reference sequence). V lost 2 bases and J lost 3, with 11 bases in between. As DNA, the CDR3 is TGTGCCAGCAGTTACGGGCCAACGGCCAATCAGCCCCAGCATTTT. Translating it yields CASSYGPTANQPQHF.

The rearrangement joins TRBV9 to TRBJ2-3, with 8 bases lining up with TRBD2. The V gene end was trimmed by 7 bases and the J gene end by 0 bases; junction bases not matched to a gene: 22. The CDR3 has 20 amino acids. CDR1 and CDR2 from the germline V gene are SGDLS and YYNGEE. The CDR3 is CASALSRGGRTAASTDTQYF. The CDR3, as DNA: TGTGCCAGCGCCCTAAGTCGGGGGGGGAGAACCGCCGCTAGCACAGATACGCAGTATTTT.

In its sample, this clone was seen once. The chain joins TRBV28 to TRBJ1-5, with TRBD1 matching 7 bases. Germline loops: CDR1 MDHEN, CDR2 SYDVKM. The V segment lost 3 bases and the J segment 4 bases; nucleotides outside the gene matches: 12. The CDR3 covers 17 residues. Here the CDR3 DNA reads TGTGCCAGCAGTTTGATGGTAGGACAGGACCATAATCAGCCCCAGCATTTT. Its translation is CASSLMVGQDHNQPQHF. Full variable domain (missing parts from reference TRBV28 and TRBJ1-5): DVKVTQSSRYLVKRTGEKVFLECVQDMDHENMFWYRQDPGLGLRLIYFSYDVKMKEKGDIPEGYSVSREKKERFSLILESASTNQTSMYLCASSLMVGQDHNQPQHFGDGTRLSIL.